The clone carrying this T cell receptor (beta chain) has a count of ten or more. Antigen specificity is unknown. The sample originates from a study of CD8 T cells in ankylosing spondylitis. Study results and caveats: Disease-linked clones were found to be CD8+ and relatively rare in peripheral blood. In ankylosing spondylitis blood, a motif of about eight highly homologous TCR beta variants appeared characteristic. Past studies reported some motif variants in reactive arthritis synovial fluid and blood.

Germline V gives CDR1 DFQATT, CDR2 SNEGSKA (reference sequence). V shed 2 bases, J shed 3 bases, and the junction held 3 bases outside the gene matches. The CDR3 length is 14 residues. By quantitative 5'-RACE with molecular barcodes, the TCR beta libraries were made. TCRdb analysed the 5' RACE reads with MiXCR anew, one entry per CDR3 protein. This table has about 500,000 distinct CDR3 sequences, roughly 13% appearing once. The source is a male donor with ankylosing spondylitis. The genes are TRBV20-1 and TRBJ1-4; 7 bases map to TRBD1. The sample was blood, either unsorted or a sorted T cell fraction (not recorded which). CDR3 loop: CSARPGQPNEKLFF. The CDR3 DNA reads TGCAGTGCTAGACCGGGACAGCCTAATGAAAAACTGTTTTTT.